The 19 T cell receptor beta chains below were found in one sample sequenced in a study of T-cell memory formation after mild COVID-19. TCRdb fed the 5' RACE reads into MiXCR, producing one record per CDR3 protein. The data show 280,000 or so distinct CDR3 sequences, with 8% to 10% seen just once and about 22% held by the top ten. Sequenced sample: PBMCs or a T cell subset sorted from them (not recorded which). The receptors shown here come from a man younger than 35 who had mild COVID-19 (a few samples of this study predate the infection). Cell type and time point are not known.

The chain recombines TRBV27 with TRBJ2-3, with D possibly matching TRBD1 (5 bases). V shed 6 bases and J shed 0 bases, with 13 bases lying between them. Germline V gene data show CDR1 as MNHEY and CDR2 as SMNVEV (reference sequence). The CDR3 length is 15 residues. CDR3 nucleotide sequence: TGTGCCAGCAGATACAGGTCACCTAGCACAGATACGCAGTATTTT. This codes for CASRYRSPSTDTQYF.

This clonotype was detected a few times. The rearrangement links TRBV18 to TRBJ2-1; D gene unclear. This CDR3 contains 15 residues. V lost 3 bases to trimming and J lost 0 bases, with 9 bases between them. CDR1 KGHSH and CDR2 LQKENI come from the germline V gene. CDR3: CASSPGVVSYNEQFF. The CDR3 DNA sequence: TGTGCCAGCTCACCTGGGGTGGTCTCCTACAATGAGCAGTTCTTC.

This chain uses TRBV20-1 with TRBJ2-7; no clear D gene. This CDR3 comprises 14 residues. Germline V gene sequence: CDR1 DFQATT, CDR2 SNEGSKA (reference sequence). Trimming shortened V by 2 bases and J by 0 bases, and 11 bases separated the two germline ends. The CDR3 coding sequence is TGCAGTGCTAGAATGGACGATCGCTCCTACGAGCAGTACTTC. Its protein is CSARMDDRSYEQYF.

This rearrangement joins TRBV9 to TRBJ1-2, with D hard to call. V was clipped by 1 base and J by 4 bases, with 11 bases between them. The CDR3 runs to 14 residues. The germline gives CDR1 SGDLS, CDR2 YYNGEE. The CDR3: CASSVRPGFYGYTF. The CDR3 nucleotides read TGTGCCAGCAGCGTAAGGCCGGGCTTCTATGGCTACACCTTC.

This clonotype has ten or more counts. The chain couples TRBV5-1 to TRBJ2-3; 7 bases match TRBD1. The ends lost 5 bases at V and 2 bases at J; junction bases unmatched: 5. This CDR3 spans 14 amino acids. The V gene's germline CDR1 is SGHRS and CDR2 YFSETQ. CDR3 sequence: CASSSTGATDTQYF. CDR3 nucleotides: TGCGCCAGCAGTTCCACAGGGGCCACAGATACGCAGTATTTT.

This clonotype was counted between two and nine times. The chain combines TRBV9 with TRBJ1-3; D gene uncertain. The V gene lost 0 bases and the J gene lost 1 base, with 8 bases spanning the gap. The germline V gene encodes CDR1 SGDLS and CDR2 YYNGEE. The CDR3 is made up of 15 amino acids. The CDR3 bases are TGTGCCAGCAGCGTAGATCAGGTTTCTGGAAACACCATATATTTT. Translation gives CASSVDQVSGNTIYF.

The chain links TRBV11-2 to TRBJ1-1, with D hard to call. Germline CDR1 SGHAT, CDR2 FQNNGV. CDR3 length: 14 residues. The V end lost 5 bases, the J end lost 0 bases, and 10 bases lay between the germline ends. As DNA, the CDR3 is TGTGCCAGCAGCCCTAATTACCTGAACACTGAAGCTTTCTTT. Amino acid sequence: CASSPNYLNTEAFF.

The chain couples TRBV6-6 to TRBJ1-3, with 8 bases lining up with TRBD1. Losses at the gene ends were 6 bases for V and 6 bases for J; bases not matched to a gene: 7. Germline V gene lookup returns CDR1 MNHNY and CDR2 SVGAGI (reference sequence). This CDR3 region has 14 residues. The CDR3 nucleotides are TGTGCCAGCAGCCATACAGGGGGGGAAAACACCATATATTTT. As protein: CASSHTGGENTIYF.

This clonotype was seen a handful of times. This chain uses TRBV12-5 with TRBJ2-4; the D gene is possibly TRBD2 (7 bases). This CDR3 contains 17 residues. Germline V gene sequence: CDR1 LGHNT, CDR2 FRNRAP. V lost 7 bases and J lost 0, with 19 bases in between. CDR3 residues: CASARGGGPVAKNIQYF. CDR3 DNA: TGTGCTAGTGCCCGGGGCGGGGGCCCCGTAGCCAAAAACATTCAGTACTTC.

This clonotype was detected only a few times. The chain employs TRBV7-8 and TRBJ2-3, with 11 bases aligning to TRBD1. This CDR3 has 16 amino acids. J lost 5 bases, V lost 3 bases, and 7 bases had no gene match. Germline CDR1 SGHVS, CDR2 FQNEAQ. CDR3 loop: CASSFRGQGAGDTQYF. CDR3 DNA: TGTGCCAGCAGCTTCCGCGGACAGGGGGCTGGAGATACGCAGTATTTT.

This clonotype was observed a handful of times. The rearrangement joins TRBV28 to TRBJ1-1, with a possible D match to TRBD1 (6 bases). There are 11 residues in the CDR3. Trimming pared 10 bases from V and 10 bases from J, leaving 16 bases between. The germline V gene encodes CDR1 MDHEN and CDR2 SYDVKM. In DNA form, the CDR3 reads TGTGCCATCAGGGGCCGTTGGGGAGCTTTCTTT. Its translation: CAIRGRWGAFF.

This clonotype has a handful of counts. V gene TRBV4-3 combines with J gene TRBJ1-5; no reliable D call. Germline V gene lookup returns CDR1 LGHNA and CDR2 YSLEER. This CDR3 comprises 14 residues. The germline V and J ends were trimmed by 2 bases and 7 bases, with 12 bases remaining between them. CDR3 bases: TGCGCCAGCAGCCAATCCCCGGGAGGGCAGCCCCAGCATTTT. Residues: CASSQSPGGQPQHF.

The chain employs TRBV7-9 and TRBJ2-1; 11 bases match TRBD2. V was pared by 4 bases and J by 2 bases, with 4 bases of the junction left unmatched. The CDR3 is made up of 16 amino acids. Germline values: CDR1 SEHNR, CDR2 FQNEAQ (reference sequence). CDR3 protein: CASSSTSGGPYNEQFF. The CDR3 nucleotides read TGTGCCAGCAGCTCCACTAGCGGGGGTCCCTACAATGAGCAGTTCTTC.

The sample holds many counts of this clonotype. This chain joins TRBV10-3 and TRBJ2-6; tentative D call: TRBD2 (5 bases). V lost 2 bases and J 2 bases, leaving 19 bases between the germline ends. Germline V gene sequence: CDR1 ENHRY, CDR2 SYGVKD. The CDR3 is 19 residues long. The CDR3 spells CAISEQPGTHLPGANVLTF. In DNA form, the CDR3 reads TGTGCCATCAGTGAGCAGCCGGGAACGCACCTCCCTGGGGCCAACGTCCTGACTTTC.

This clonotype was seen a handful of times. The CDR3 here is CASSKQGAGTEAFF. In DNA form, the CDR3 reads TGTGCCAGCAGTAAACAGGGGGCTGGCACTGAAGCTTTCTTT. The genes are TRBV12-3 or TRBV12-4 and TRBJ1-1; 9 bases match TRBD1. The CDR3 has 14 residues. V gave up 5 bases and J gave up 4 bases; unmatched junction bases: 5.

This clonotype was detected ten times or more. The chain recombines TRBV13 with TRBJ1-2, with D unclear. The V gene lost 5 bases and the J gene lost 3 bases, with 7 bases spanning the gap. Germline assignment: CDR1 PRHDT and CDR2 FYEKMQ (reference sequence). The CDR3 runs 12 residues. The DNA for the CDR3 is TGTGCCAGCAGCCATCGGGACTATGGCTACACCTTC. Its protein product is CASSHRDYGYTF.

This clonotype was recorded a few times. This sequence joins TRBV4-1 and TRBJ2-5, with TRBD1 as a possible D gene (5 bases). The CDR3 totals 15 residues. Trimming pared 0 bases from V and 1 base from J, leaving 9 bases between. From germline, CDR1 is MGHRA and CDR2 YSYEKL. The DNA for the CDR3 is TGCGCCAGCAGCCAAGAAGGCAGGGCCCAAGAGACCCAGTACTTC. Encoded protein: CASSQEGRAQETQYF.

This clonotype has more than one count but fewer than ten. V gene TRBV7-6 combines with J gene TRBJ2-2; no reliable D call. The V end lost 1 base, the J end lost 9 bases, and 15 bases lay between the germline ends. The length of the CDR3 is 15 residues. CDR1 is SGHVS and CDR2 is FNYEAQ in the germline V gene. In nucleotides, the CDR3 is TGTGCCAGCAGCTTAGTGCCGACTGGTGCCCGGGAGCTGTTTTTT. Amino acid sequence: CASSLVPTGARELFF. Supplemented by reference TRBV7-6 and TRBJ2-2, the full variable domain reads GAGVSQSPRYKVTKRGQDVALRCDPISGHVSLYWYRQALGQGPEFLTYFNYEAQQDKSGLPNDRFSAERPEGSISTLTIQRTEQRDSAMYRCASSLVPTGARELFFGEGSRLTVL.

This clonotype was found a few times. This chain connects TRBV7-2 to TRBJ1-5, with D hard to call. The V end was cut by 2 bases, the J end by 5 bases, with 13 bases between. Germline V lookup: CDR1 SGHTA, CDR2 FQGNSA. The CDR3 consists of 15 residues. The CDR3 DNA sequence: TGTGCCAGCAGCTTATCGCAGGATCTTCATCAGCCCCAGCATTTT. Translated: CASSLSQDLHQPQHF.